This TCR beta chain comes out of a study of blood T cell repertoires in COVID-19. Looking at the study overall: Acute and convalescent COVID-19 samples came from the United States, Italy and Spain. In each case, the material was cDNA or gDNA derived from T cells, B-cell-depleted T cells, or PBMCs.

The germline V and J ends were trimmed by 3 bases and 7 bases, with 13 bases remaining between them. This CDR3 comprises 13 residues. Germline values: CDR1 KGHSH, CDR2 LQKENI. Here immunoSEQ multiplex PCR was the method, and the copy in TCRdb shows in-frame clones only, minus some. The table has fewer than 450,000 clones, about 90% seen once. This chain links TRBV18 with TRBJ2-7; D is unresolved. The source is a woman in her forties or fifties with COVID-19, enrolled during active disease. Sequences were obtained from peripheral blood. CDR3 sequence (DNA): TGTGCCAGCTCACCGCTGGAACGGCGGGAGCAGTACTTC. Its protein is CASSPLERREQYF.